This TCR beta chain derives from a study of human T cells and chemical hapten exposure. V gave up 3 bases and J gave up 5 bases, with 13 bases separating them. Per the germline V gene, CDR1 is SNHLY and CDR2 is FYNNEI. The CDR3 runs to 14 residues. The table lists this clonotype with many counts. Its antigen is unknown. The library tagged individual cDNA molecules with unique molecular identifiers. TCRdb reprocessed the RACE reads with MiXCR, giving one entry per CDR3 protein. The sample has a few hundred thousand distinct CDR3 sequences, 6% to 7% seen once. The time point here: patch test 2, 6 weeks after DPC sensitization. Treatment described: therapeutic diphenylcyclopropenone sensitization with weekly scalp DPC. Study observations and caveats: Expanded TCRs formed significantly more large CDR3 similarity clusters than controls.

The input for sequencing was whole blood, taken in connection with sensitization to the hapten diphenylcyclopropenone (DPC). The clonotype comes from a woman aged 18-29 years with alopecia areata. Some clones in this sample may be carry-over from other donors' samples. V gene TRBV2 combines with J gene TRBJ1-2, with D unclear. This CDR3 is CASSEEVNSYGYTF. CDR3 nucleotide sequence: TGTGCCAGCAGTGAGGAAGTAAACAGTTATGGCTACACCTTC.